Listed here is a single T cell receptor beta chain. This specimen comes from a study of blood T cell repertoires in COVID-19. For the study at large: COVID-19 samples, acute and convalescent, were from the United States, Italy and Spain. PBMCs, B-cell-depleted T cells, or T cells provided the cDNA or gDNA that made up the material.

As processed by the authors: Estimated nucleated cell counts came from reference gene primer amplification. This table comes from immunoSEQ multiplex PCR, and its TCRdb copy is limited to in-frame clones, with some not included. V, J and clone size reflect that table, while D and trimming were determined from the DNA. The sample has tens of thousands of clones, about 83% seen once; the top ten hold 5.9%. This CDR3 has 15 residues. After removal of 2 bases from V and 2 bases from J, the junction contained 4 bases not matched to a gene. In germline, CDR1 is SGHRS, CDR2 YFSETQ. The rearrangement links TRBV5-1 to TRBJ2-5, with 9 bases identical to TRBD2. Material for sequencing was peripheral blood. This clonotype was obtained from a woman aged 55-69 years with acute or convalescent COVID-19. CDR3 sequence: CASSFSGGAQETQYF. CDR3 bases: TGCGCCAGCAGCTTTAGCGGGGGCGCACAAGAGACCCAGTACTTC.